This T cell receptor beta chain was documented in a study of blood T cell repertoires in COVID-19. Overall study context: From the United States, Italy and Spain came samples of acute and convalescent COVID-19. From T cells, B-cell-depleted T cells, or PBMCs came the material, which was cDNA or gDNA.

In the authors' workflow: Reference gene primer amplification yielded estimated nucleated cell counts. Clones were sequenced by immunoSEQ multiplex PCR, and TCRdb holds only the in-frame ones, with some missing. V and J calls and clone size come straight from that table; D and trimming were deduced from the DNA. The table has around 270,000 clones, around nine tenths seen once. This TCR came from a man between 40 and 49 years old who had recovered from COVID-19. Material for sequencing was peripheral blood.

The CDR3 sequence is CASSDEGSGTGYGYTF. CDR3 nucleotides: TGCGCCAGCAGCGATGAGGGATCCGGGACAGGATATGGCTACACCTTC. The chain combines TRBV5-1 with TRBJ1-2; 8 bases match TRBD1. CDR1 SGHRS and CDR2 YFSETQ come from the germline V gene. The CDR3 is 16 residues long. The V segment lost 4 bases and the J segment 5 bases; nucleotides outside the gene matches: 13.